This T cell receptor (beta chain) stems from a study of T-cell reconstitution after alpha-beta-depleted transplantation in children. V was pared by 7 bases and J by 3 bases, with 12 bases between. CDR1 and CDR2 from the germline V gene are SEHNR and FQNEAQ (reference sequence). There are 13 residues in the CDR3. Unique molecular identifiers were used in preparing the TCRbeta library. TCRdb reprocessed the PCR reads via MiXCR and lists one record per CDR3 protein. The table includes 250,000 to 300,000 distinct CDR3 sequences, about 10% detected once. This chain uses TRBV7-9 with TRBJ2-5; tentative D call: TRBD2 (5 bases). The source of this sequence is a human donor who donated a stem cell graft to a child with SCID. The source material was PBMCs from the stem cell graft donor, sampled from the stem cell graft. CDR3 bases: TGTGCCAGCACCGTGGGGAGCGAAGAGACCCAGTACTTC. Its translation is CASTVGSEETQYF.